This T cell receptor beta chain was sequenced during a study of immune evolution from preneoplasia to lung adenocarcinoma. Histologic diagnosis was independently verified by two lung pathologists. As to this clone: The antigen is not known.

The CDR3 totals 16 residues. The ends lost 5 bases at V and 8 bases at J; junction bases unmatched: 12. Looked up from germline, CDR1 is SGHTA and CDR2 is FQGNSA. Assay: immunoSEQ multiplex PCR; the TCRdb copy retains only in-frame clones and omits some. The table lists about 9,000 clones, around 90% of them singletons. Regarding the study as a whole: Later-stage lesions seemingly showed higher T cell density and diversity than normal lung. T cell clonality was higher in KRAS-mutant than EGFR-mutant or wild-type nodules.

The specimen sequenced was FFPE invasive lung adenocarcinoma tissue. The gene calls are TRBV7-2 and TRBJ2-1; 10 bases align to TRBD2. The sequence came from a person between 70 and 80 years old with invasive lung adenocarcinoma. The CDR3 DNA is TGTGCCAGCAGCAGGACTAGCGGAAGAGAGGGAGATGAGCAGTTCTTC. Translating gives CASSRTSGREGDEQFF.